The 10 T cell receptor beta chains listed next were all sequenced from one sample in a study of PD-L1 blockade in urothelial cancer. Profiled with immunoSEQ multiplex PCR; TCRdb holds only in-frame clones, not every one. The table shows about 76,000 clones, with approximately 87% occurring only once. Time point defined: pretreatment peripheral blood. The source material was PBMCs, sampled around atezolizumab (anti-PD-L1) treatment. These receptors all stem from a man aged 70 or older with urothelial cancer.

This clone was counted a few times. V usage is TRBV5-4 and J usage is TRBJ1-4; 7 bases map to TRBD1. The germline V gene encodes CDR1 SGHNT and CDR2 YYREEE (reference sequence). This CDR3 spans 13 amino acids. J lost 8 bases, V lost 4 bases, and 5 bases had no gene match. CDR3 sequence (DNA): TGTGCCAGCAGCAGTGACAGGGAAGAAAAACTGTTTTTT. Translation gives CASSSDREEKLFF.

V gene TRBV28 combines with J gene TRBJ2-7; 9 positions agree with TRBD1. The CDR3 runs to 14 residues. Trimming took 6 bases from V and 1 from J; bases not matched to a gene: 4. Germline CDR1 reads MDHEN; CDR2 reads SYDVKM. CDR3 in amino acids: CASSTTGGSYEQYF. The CDR3 DNA follows: TGTGCCAGCAGCACGACAGGGGGATCCTACGAGCAGTACTTC.

The chain couples TRBV7-9 to TRBJ2-7; TRBD1 matches 7 bases. The CDR3 contains 14 residues. From germline, CDR1 is SEHNR and CDR2 FQNEAQ (reference sequence). With 4 bases clipped from V and 4 bases from J, the junction kept 7 bases outside the gene matches. This chain's CDR3 is CASSSRTGGYEQYF. DNA of the CDR3: TGTGCCAGCAGCTCCCGGACAGGAGGATACGAGCAGTACTTC. The full variable domain, with the rest looked up from reference TRBV7-9 and TRBJ2-7, is DTGVSQNPRHKITKRGQNVTFRCDPISEHNRLYWYRQTLGQGPEFLTYFQNEAQLEKSRLLSDRFSAERPKGSFSTLEIQRTEQGDSAMYLCASSSRTGGYEQYFGPGTRLTVT.

The chain carries TRBV27 and TRBJ2-7; TRBD1 might be the D (5 bases). This CDR3 spans 14 amino acids. The V gene lost 2 bases and the J gene lost 3 bases, with 11 bases spanning the gap. From germline, CDR1 is MNHEY and CDR2 SMNVEV (reference sequence). CDR3 nucleotides: TGTGCCAGCAGTTTACGGCTAGGGGTCTACGAGCAGTACTTC. Residues: CASSLRLGVYEQYF.

The chain joins TRBV7-3 to TRBJ1-1; TRBD1 matches at 8 bases. The CDR3 is 13 amino acids. Germline values: CDR1 SGHTA, CDR2 FQGTGA. J was trimmed by 7 bases and V by 2 bases; bases with no gene match: 3. Here the CDR3 reads CASSLRDRNEAFF. The DNA of the CDR3 is TGTGCCAGCAGCTTACGGGACAGGAATGAAGCTTTCTTT.

The genes are TRBV5-1 and TRBJ2-7; 12 bases fit TRBD2. Germline values: CDR1 SGHRS, CDR2 YFSETQ. Germline trimming cut 4 bases from V and 2 bases from J; bases unmatched to any gene: 10. The CDR3 spans 17 residues. The CDR3 region has the DNA TGCGCCAGCAGCCAGGGACTAGCGGGCTCGCCTACCTACGAGCAGTACTTC. This gives the protein CASSQGLAGSPTYEQYF.

This chain connects TRBV6-4 to TRBJ1-5, with D perhaps matching TRBD1 (6 bases). Germline V gene sequence: CDR1 MRHNA, CDR2 SNTAGT. V lost 0 bases to trimming and J lost 4 bases, with 25 bases between them. CDR3 length: 20 amino acids. This CDR3 reads CASSDSRAQGGGLRNQPQHF. The CDR3 DNA reads TGTGCCAGCAGTGACTCGAGAGCACAGGGCGGGGGTTTAAGAAATCAGCCCCAGCATTTT.

The chain combines TRBV6-1 with TRBJ1-2; 8 positions agree with TRBD1. CDR3 length equals 14 residues. Trimming took 5 bases from V and 7 from J; bases not matched to a gene: 9. Germline-derived CDR1 and CDR2 are MNHNS and SASEGT. CDR3: CASSLGQGASGYTF. CDR3 nucleotide sequence: TGTGCCAGCAGTTTGGGGCAGGGGGCGAGTGGCTACACCTTC.

The chain employs TRBV5-1 and TRBJ2-1; D gene ambiguous. Per germline, CDR1 SGHRS and CDR2 YFSETQ. V was cut by 4 bases and J by 7 bases, with 6 bases left in between. The CDR3 length is 11 residues. The CDR3 region has the DNA TGCGCCAGCAGCCTTAATAATGAGCAGTTCTTC. This sequence encodes CASSLNNEQFF.

This chain uses TRBV27 with TRBJ2-7; 9 bases are a match to TRBD2. The germline V gene has CDR1 MNHEY and CDR2 SMNVEV (reference sequence). Trimming removed 2 bases from V and 2 bases from J; junction bases left unmatched: 4. The CDR3 consists of 15 residues. CDR3 bases: TGTGCCAGCAGTTTAGGCGCTAGCGGGACCTACGAGCAGTACTTC. Translating gives CASSLGASGTYEQYF.